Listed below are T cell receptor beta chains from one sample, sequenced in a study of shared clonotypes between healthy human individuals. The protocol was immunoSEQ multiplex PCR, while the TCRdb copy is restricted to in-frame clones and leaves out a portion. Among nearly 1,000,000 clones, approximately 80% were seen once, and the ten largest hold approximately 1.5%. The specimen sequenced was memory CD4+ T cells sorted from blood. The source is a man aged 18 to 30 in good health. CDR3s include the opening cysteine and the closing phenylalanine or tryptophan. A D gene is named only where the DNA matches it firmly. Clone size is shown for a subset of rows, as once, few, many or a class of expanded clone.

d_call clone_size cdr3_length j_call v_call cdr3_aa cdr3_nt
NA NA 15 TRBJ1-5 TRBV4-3 CASSQHAAADQPQHF TGCGCCAGCAGCCAGCACGCAGCCGCGGATCAGCCCCAGCATTTT
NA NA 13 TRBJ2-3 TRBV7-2 CASSHSSTDTQYF TGTGCCAGCAGCCATTCAAGCACAGATACGCAGTATTTT
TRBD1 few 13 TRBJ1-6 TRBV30 CALRQGDNSPLHF TGTGCCCTTCGACAGGGGGATAATTCACCCCTCCACTTT
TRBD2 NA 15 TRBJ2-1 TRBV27 CASSGLLAGRNEQFF TGTGCCAGCAGTGGATTGCTAGCGGGGAGGAATGAGCAGTTCTTC
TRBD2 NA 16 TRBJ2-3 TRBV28 CASSSQLAGSTDTQYF TGTGCCAGCAGTTCCCAACTAGCGGGGTCCACAGATACGCAGTATTTT
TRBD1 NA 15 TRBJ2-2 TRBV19 CASSIWTGFPGELFF TGTGCCAGTAGTATTTGGACAGGGTTCCCCGGGGAGCTGTTTTTT
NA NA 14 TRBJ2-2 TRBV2 CASLLLLLGGELFF TGTGCCAGCCTTCTACTCCTCCTGGGAGGGGAGCTGTTTTTT
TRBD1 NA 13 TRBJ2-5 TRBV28 CASNRGTQETQYF TGTGCCAGTAACAGGGGAACTCAAGAGACCCAGTACTTC
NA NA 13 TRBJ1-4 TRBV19 CASRDRLDEKLFF TGTGCCAGTAGGGACAGACTCGACGAAAAACTGTTTTTT
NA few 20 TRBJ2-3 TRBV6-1 CASSEESGTSLGGSTDTQYF TGTGCCAGCAGTGAAGAAAGTGGGACATCCTTAGGAGGCTCCACAGATACGCAGTATTTT
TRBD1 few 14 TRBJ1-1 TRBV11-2 CASKTQGGNTEAFF TGTGCCAGCAAGACACAGGGGGGGAACACTGAAGCTTTCTTT
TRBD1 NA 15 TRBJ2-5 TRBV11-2 CASSLGTGKEETQYF TGTGCCAGCAGCTTAGGGACAGGGAAGGAAGAGACCCAGTACTTC
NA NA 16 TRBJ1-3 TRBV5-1 CASSLAPGRSGNTIYF TGCGCCAGCAGCTTGGCTCCGGGACGCTCTGGAAACACCATATATTTT
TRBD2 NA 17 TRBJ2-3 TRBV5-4 CASSLDYGSGSTDTQYF TGTGCCAGCAGCTTGGATTATGGTAGCGGGAGCACAGATACGCAGTATTTT
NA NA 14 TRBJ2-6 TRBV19 CASTSRAGANVLTF TGTGCCAGTACTAGCCGGGCCGGGGCCAACGTCCTGACTTTC
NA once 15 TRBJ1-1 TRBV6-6 CASSYGGTQNTEAFF TGTGCCAGCAGTTACGGGGGGACCCAGAACACTGAAGCTTTCTTT
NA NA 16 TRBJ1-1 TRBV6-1 CASSEQGTGINTEAFF TGTGCCAGCAGTGAGCAGGGTACGGGAATTAACACTGAAGCTTTCTTT
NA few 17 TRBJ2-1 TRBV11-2 CASSLEYSQDRYNEQFF TGTGCCAGCAGCTTAGAATATAGCCAAGACAGGTACAATGAGCAGTTCTTC
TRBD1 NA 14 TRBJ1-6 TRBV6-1 CASTSDRSNSPLHF TGTGCCAGCACCTCGGACAGGTCCAATTCACCCCTCCACTTT
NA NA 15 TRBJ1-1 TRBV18 CASSPSTGGNTEAFF TGTGCCAGCTCACCCTCGACGGGGGGCAACACTGAAGCTTTCTTT